Listed below are T cell receptor beta chains from one sample, sequenced in a study of blood T cells in healthy people across ages. TCRdb reanalysed the 5' RACE reads using MiXCR and keeps one entry per CDR3 protein. This table has around 1,000,000 distinct CDR3 sequences, about 25% appearing once. These data were likewise used in another study, on T cells of mothers and their children.

Sequencing was performed on blood. The receptor source for this set is a girl between 2 and 10 years old in good health. The CDR3 runs from the conserved cysteine through the conserved F or W. Each record gives: V gene, CDR3 length, D gene, J gene, clone size, CDR3 protein, CDR3 DNA. A D gene is named only where the DNA matches it firmly. Clone size appears in some rows only: once, few, many, or a class for an expanded clone.

V: TRBV12-3/TRBV12-4
length: 15
D: TRBD2
J: TRBJ2-5
size: .
CDR3: CASSKSGVTQETQYF
DNA: TGTGCCAGCAGTAAGAGCGGGGTGACCCAAGAGACCCAGTACTTC

V: TRBV4-2
length: 14
D: .
J: TRBJ2-2
size: .
CDR3: CASSQDPGTGELFF
DNA: TGTGCCAGCAGCCAAGATCCGGGCACCGGGGAGCTGTTTTTT

V: TRBV15
length: 16
D: .
J: TRBJ2-3
size: .
CDR3: CATSRAASPSTDTQYF
DNA: TGTGCCACCAGCAGAGCCGCTAGTCCTAGCACAGATACGCAGTATTTT

V: TRBV28
length: 13
D: TRBD1
J: TRBJ2-4
size: .
CDR3: CASTWGTGNIQYF
DNA: TGTGCCAGCACCTGGGGGACAGGGAACATTCAGTACTTC

V: TRBV5-1
length: 17
D: .
J: TRBJ2-3
size: .
CDR3: CASSLELGRGRRDTQYF
DNA: TGCGCCAGCAGCTTGGAGCTAGGAAGGGGGAGACGGGATACGCAGTATTTT

V: TRBV9
length: 14
D: .
J: TRBJ2-7
size: .
CDR3: CASSVEDISYEQYF
DNA: TGTGCCAGCAGCGTAGAGGACATCTCCTACGAGCAGTACTTC

V: TRBV29-1
length: 13
D: .
J: TRBJ2-3
size: many
CDR3: CSVEGTTTDTQYF
DNA: TGCAGCGTTGAAGGAACAACCACAGATACGCAGTATTTT

V: TRBV4-3
length: 15
D: .
J: TRBJ2-7
size: .
CDR3: CASCQSEKGAYEQYF
DNA: TGCGCCAGCTGCCAATCTGAAAAGGGAGCCTACGAGCAGTACTTC

V: TRBV29-1
length: 12
D: .
J: TRBJ1-3
size: .
CDR3: CSARIAGNTIYF
DNA: TGCAGCGCGAGGATTGCTGGAAACACCATATATTTT

V: TRBV6-5
length: 15
D: .
J: TRBJ1-6
size: few
CDR3: CASNPQGPFNSPLHF
DNA: TGTGCCAGCAACCCCCAGGGGCCTTTTAATTCACCCCTCCACTTT

V: TRBV7-8
length: 15
D: .
J: TRBJ2-1
size: .
CDR3: CASSFMNGGYNEQFF
DNA: TGTGCCAGCAGCTTCATGAACGGAGGCTACAATGAGCAGTTCTTC

V: TRBV12-3/TRBV12-4
length: 14
D: .
J: TRBJ2-7
size: .
CDR3: CASGLGRLAYEQYF
DNA: TGTGCCAGCGGACTGGGACGCCTGGCCTACGAGCAGTACTTC

V: TRBV28
length: 12
D: .
J: TRBJ2-5
size: few
CDR3: CASSLPPETQYF
DNA: TGTGCCAGCAGTTTACCCCCAGAGACCCAGTACTTC

V: TRBV12-3/TRBV12-4
length: 15
D: .
J: TRBJ1-5
size: .
CDR3: CASSYWKALNQPQHF
DNA: TGTGCCAGCAGTTATTGGAAGGCGCTTAATCAGCCCCAGCATTTT

V: TRBV9
length: 15
D: .
J: TRBJ2-7
size: .
CDR3: CASSVGMGVSYEQYF
DNA: TGTGCCAGCAGCGTAGGGATGGGAGTCTCCTACGAGCAGTACTTC

V: TRBV13
length: 14
D: .
J: TRBJ2-3
size: few
CDR3: CASSVGRRTDTQYF
DNA: TGTGCCAGCAGCGTAGGGAGGAGGACAGATACGCAGTATTTT

V: TRBV12-3/TRBV12-4
length: 15
D: TRBD1
J: TRBJ1-1
size: .
CDR3: CASSPLGTVNTEAFF
DNA: TGTGCCAGCAGCCCGCTTGGGACAGTGAACACTGAAGCTTTCTTT

V: TRBV20-1
length: 17
D: TRBD1
J: TRBJ2-2
size: few
CDR3: CSARDDWGQGLTGELFF
DNA: TGCAGTGCTAGAGATGATTGGGGACAGGGGTTAACCGGGGAGCTGTTTTTT

V: TRBV6-6
length: 14
D: .
J: TRBJ2-3
size: few
CDR3: CASSYHSSLDTQYF
DNA: TGTGCCAGCAGTTACCATAGTAGTCTAGATACGCAGTATTTT

V: TRBV29-1
length: 15
D: .
J: TRBJ2-5
size: .
CDR3: CSVFSPGRLMETQYF
DNA: TGCAGCGTTTTTTCCCCGGGACGACTAATGGAGACCCAGTACTTC

V: TRBV10-3
length: 16
D: TRBD2
J: TRBJ2-5
size: few
CDR3: CAISDPRAGGKETQYF
DNA: TGTGCCATCAGTGACCCCCGCGCGGGAGGGAAAGAGACCCAGTACTTC

V: TRBV20-1
length: 12
D: .
J: TRBJ2-7
size: .
CDR3: CSAQTQGYEQYF
DNA: TGCAGTGCTCAAACACAGGGTTACGAGCAGTACTTC

V: TRBV7-2
length: 15
D: .
J: TRBJ1-1
size: few
CDR3: CASSFGGGRDTEAFF
DNA: TGTGCCAGCAGCTTTGGGGGAGGCAGGGACACTGAAGCTTTCTTT

V: TRBV10-3
length: 16
D: TRBD2
J: TRBJ2-7
size: .
CDR3: CANAPGTSLNSYEQYF
DNA: TGTGCCAACGCCCCCGGGACTAGCCTTAACTCCTACGAGCAGTACTTC

V: TRBV7-2
length: 16
D: TRBD2
J: TRBJ2-5
size: .
CDR3: CASSPWSGTIKETQYF
DNA: TGTGCCAGCAGCCCATGGTCGGGGACTATCAAAGAGACCCAGTACTTC

V: TRBV5-1
length: 17
D: .
J: TRBJ2-7
size: .
CDR3: CASSLASGTGSSYEQYF
DNA: TGCGCCAGCAGCTTGGCATCCGGGACGGGGAGCTCCTACGAGCAGTACTTC

V: TRBV18
length: 15
D: TRBD1
J: TRBJ2-7
size: few
CDR3: CASSPPVTGGYEQYF
DNA: TGTGCCAGCTCACCACCGGTCACAGGGGGCTACGAGCAGTACTTC

V: TRBV27
length: 12
D: .
J: TRBJ2-5
size: .
CDR3: CASRGLKETQYF
DNA: TGTGCCAGCAGAGGCCTGAAAGAGACCCAGTACTTC

V: TRBV27
length: 19
D: TRBD1
J: TRBJ2-7
size: .
CDR3: CASSTRWARGPTYSHVEYF
DNA: TGTGCCAGCAGCACCAGATGGGCGAGGGGGCCTACGTATTCCCATGTCGAGTACTTC

V: TRBV29-1
length: 12
D: .
J: TRBJ2-7
size: .
CDR3: CSVEYASGEQYF
DNA: TGCAGCGTTGAGTATGCCTCCGGCGAGCAGTACTTC

V: TRBV12-3/TRBV12-4
length: 15
D: .
J: TRBJ2-1
size: few
CDR3: CASSFYGGKSNEQFF
DNA: TGTGCCAGCAGTTTTTACGGAGGAAAGAGCAATGAGCAGTTCTTC

V: TRBV20-1
length: 11
D: .
J: TRBJ1-2
size: few
CDR3: CSATGQYGYTF
DNA: TGCAGTGCTACAGGACAGTATGGCTACACCTTC

V: TRBV7-9
length: 14
D: .
J: TRBJ1-2
size: .
CDR3: CASSPRRGPEGYTF
DNA: TGTGCCAGCAGCCCGCGGCGGGGGCCGGAAGGCTACACCTTC

V: TRBV21-1
length: 13
D: .
J: TRBJ2-5
size: .
CDR3: CASSKAVRETQYF
DNA: TGTGCCAGCAGCAAAGCTGTCAGAGAGACCCAGTACTTC

V: TRBV11-2
length: 15
D: .
J: TRBJ2-1
size: few
CDR3: CASSSVRGSYNEQFF
DNA: TGTGCCAGCAGCTCAGTCCGGGGATCCTACAATGAGCAGTTCTTC

V: TRBV20-1
length: 12
D: .
J: TRBJ2-7
size: .
CDR3: CSAKGPLYEQYF
DNA: TGCAGTGCTAAGGGGCCTCTCTACGAGCAGTACTTC

V: TRBV11-2
length: 12
D: .
J: TRBJ1-1
size: few
CDR3: CASSPGLAEAFF
DNA: TGTGCCAGCAGCCCGGGGTTGGCTGAAGCTTTCTTT

V: TRBV12-3/TRBV12-4
length: 16
D: .
J: TRBJ1-4
size: few
CDR3: CASSGLRDSTYEKLFF
DNA: TGTGCCAGCAGCGGATTGCGAGACAGTACCTACGAAAAACTGTTTTTT

V: TRBV28
length: 13
D: .
J: TRBJ1-5
size: few
CDR3: CASSPIDRELQHF
DNA: TGTGCCAGCAGTCCCATCGATCGCGAACTCCAGCATTTT

V: TRBV9
length: 14
D: .
J: TRBJ1-2
size: .
CDR3: CAGSDRWGGYGYTF
DNA: TGTGCCGGCAGCGATCGATGGGGGGGCTATGGCTACACCTTC

V: TRBV20-1
length: 13
D: .
J: TRBJ2-7
size: few
CDR3: CSAYDSVTYEQYF
DNA: TGCAGTGCATACGACAGCGTGACCTACGAGCAGTACTTC